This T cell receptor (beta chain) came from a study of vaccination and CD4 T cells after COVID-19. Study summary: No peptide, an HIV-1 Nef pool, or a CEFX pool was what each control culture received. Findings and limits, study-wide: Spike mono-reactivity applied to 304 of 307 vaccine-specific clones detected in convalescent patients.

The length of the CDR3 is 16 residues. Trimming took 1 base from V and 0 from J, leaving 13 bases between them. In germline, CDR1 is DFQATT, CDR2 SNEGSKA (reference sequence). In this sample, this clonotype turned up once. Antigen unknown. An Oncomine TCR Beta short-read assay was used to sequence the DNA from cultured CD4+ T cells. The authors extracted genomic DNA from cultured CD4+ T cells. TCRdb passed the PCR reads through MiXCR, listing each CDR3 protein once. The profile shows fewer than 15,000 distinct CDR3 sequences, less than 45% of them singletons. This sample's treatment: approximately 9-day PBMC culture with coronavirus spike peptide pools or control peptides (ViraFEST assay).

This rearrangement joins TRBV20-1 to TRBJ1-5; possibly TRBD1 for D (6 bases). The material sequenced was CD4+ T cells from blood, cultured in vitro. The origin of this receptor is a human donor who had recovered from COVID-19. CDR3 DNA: TGCAGTGCTAGAGGAACAACAGGGTATAGCAATCAGCCCCAGCATTTT. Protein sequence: CSARGTTGYSNQPQHF.